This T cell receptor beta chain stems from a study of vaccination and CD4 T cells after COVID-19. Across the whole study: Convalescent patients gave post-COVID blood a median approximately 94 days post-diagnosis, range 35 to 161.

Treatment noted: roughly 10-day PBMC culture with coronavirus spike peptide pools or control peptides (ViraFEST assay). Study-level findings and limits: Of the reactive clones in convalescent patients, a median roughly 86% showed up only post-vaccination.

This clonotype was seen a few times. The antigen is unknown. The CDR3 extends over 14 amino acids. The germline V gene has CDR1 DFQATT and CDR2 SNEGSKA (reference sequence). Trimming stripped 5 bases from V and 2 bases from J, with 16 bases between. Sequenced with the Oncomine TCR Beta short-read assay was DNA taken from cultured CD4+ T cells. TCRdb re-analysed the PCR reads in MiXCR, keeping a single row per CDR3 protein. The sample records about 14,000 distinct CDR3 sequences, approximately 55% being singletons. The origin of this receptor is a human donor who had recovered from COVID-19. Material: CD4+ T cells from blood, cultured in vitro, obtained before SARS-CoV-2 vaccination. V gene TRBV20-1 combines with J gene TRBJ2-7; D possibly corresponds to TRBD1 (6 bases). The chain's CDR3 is CSASNRVGTYEQYF. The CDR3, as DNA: TGCAGTGCTTCTAACAGGGTCGGGACCTACGAGCAGTACTTC.